Listed below are T cell receptor beta chains from one sample, sequenced in a study of control samples from healthy donors and cancer patients. TCRdb keeps only in-frame clones here, not all; method: immunoSEQ multiplex PCR. The sample comprises about 160,000 clones, around 95% of which are singletons, and 8.5% rests with the top ten. The sequencing sample was made of blood. The receptors stem from a middle-aged woman in good health. Both conserved end residues are part of each CDR3. The order of the fields is D gene, clone size, V gene, J gene, CDR3 DNA, CDR3 protein. D genes are given only for firm matches. Clone sizes are given selectively: once, few, many, or a class where the clone is expanded.

d_call: TRBD1; clone_size: -; v_call: TRBV6-5; j_call: TRBJ1-5; cdr3_nt: TGTGCCAGCACCACTCGACAGGGAGGCAATCAGCCCCAGCATTTT; cdr3_aa: CASTTRQGGNQPQHF
d_call: TRBD2; clone_size: -; v_call: TRBV10-3; j_call: TRBJ2-7; cdr3_nt: TGTGCCATCAGTGAGGGGGCTAGCGGGAGAGCTAGCGAGCAGTACTTC; cdr3_aa: CAISEGASGRASEQYF
d_call: -; clone_size: -; v_call: TRBV6-6; j_call: TRBJ2-7; cdr3_nt: TGTGCCAGCAGGCCACAGGCCTTTAGCTCCTACGAGCAGTACTTC; cdr3_aa: CASRPQAFSSYEQYF
d_call: -; clone_size: -; v_call: TRBV20-1; j_call: TRBJ2-7; cdr3_nt: TGCAGTGCTAGTCCGCGGGGCGGGTACGAGCAGTACTTC; cdr3_aa: CSASPRGGYEQYF
d_call: TRBD1; clone_size: -; v_call: TRBV5-6; j_call: TRBJ1-3; cdr3_nt: TGTGCCAGCAGCTTGGGACAGGGAGTTGGAAACACCATATATTTT; cdr3_aa: CASSLGQGVGNTIYF
d_call: TRBD2; clone_size: -; v_call: TRBV19; j_call: TRBJ2-1; cdr3_nt: TGTGCCAGTAGTAGCGGACTAGCGGGTCGGGGGCGGCGGTTCTTC; cdr3_aa: CASSSGLAGRGRRFF
d_call: -; clone_size: once; v_call: TRBV20-1; j_call: TRBJ1-1; cdr3_nt: TGCAGTCAATGGAGGAACACTGAAGCTTTCTTT; cdr3_aa: CSQWRNTEAFF
d_call: -; clone_size: -; v_call: TRBV4-2; j_call: TRBJ1-1; cdr3_nt: TGTGCCAGCAGCGCTAAGATGAACACTGAAGCTTTCTTT; cdr3_aa: CASSAKMNTEAFF
d_call: TRBD1; clone_size: -; v_call: TRBV7-6; j_call: TRBJ1-5; cdr3_nt: TGTGCCAGCAGCCCTTGGACAGGGGTAAAAAATCAGCCCCAGCATTTT; cdr3_aa: CASSPWTGVKNQPQHF
d_call: TRBD1; clone_size: -; v_call: TRBV2; j_call: TRBJ1-2; cdr3_nt: TGTGCCAGCATTAGAGGACAGGGGAGGGACTATGGCTACACCTTC; cdr3_aa: CASIRGQGRDYGYTF
d_call: TRBD1; clone_size: -; v_call: TRBV25-1; j_call: TRBJ2-1; cdr3_nt: TGTGCCAGCAGCGCCGGGACAGGGGACCCGATGGTCTACAATGAGCAGTTCTTC; cdr3_aa: CASSAGTGDPMVYNEQFF
d_call: TRBD1; clone_size: -; v_call: TRBV28; j_call: TRBJ1-5; cdr3_nt: TGTGCCAGCACTCCCAGGCAGGGGGCTTATCAGCCCCAGCATTTT; cdr3_aa: CASTPRQGAYQPQHF
d_call: -; clone_size: -; v_call: TRBV4-3; j_call: TRBJ1-2; cdr3_nt: TGCGCCAGCAGCCAAGCCGACGGGAACTATGGCTACACCTTC; cdr3_aa: CASSQADGNYGYTF
d_call: -; clone_size: -; v_call: TRBV10-3; j_call: TRBJ2-7; cdr3_nt: TGTGCCATCACTGCGACCGGAACAGCCCCCTACGAGCAGTACTTC; cdr3_aa: CAITATGTAPYEQYF
d_call: -; clone_size: once; v_call: TRBV4-1; j_call: TRBJ2-1; cdr3_nt: TGCGCCAGCAGCCACCCTAGGTTAAGCGGGACATCTTACAATGAGCAGTTCTTC; cdr3_aa: CASSHPRLSGTSYNEQFF
d_call: -; clone_size: -; v_call: TRBV12-5; j_call: TRBJ1-6; cdr3_nt: TGTGCTAGTGGTTTGGTACTCCTGGACAGTGATTCACCCCTCCACTTT; cdr3_aa: CASGLVLLDSDSPLHF
d_call: TRBD1; clone_size: -; v_call: TRBV6-5; j_call: TRBJ1-6; cdr3_nt: TGTGCCAGCACCGCCGGGACAGGGGTGAGGTCCCTCCACTTT; cdr3_aa: CASTAGTGVRSLHF
d_call: -; clone_size: once; v_call: TRBV7-2; j_call: TRBJ1-1; cdr3_nt: TGTGCCAGCAGCTTCGGCGGGGGTGTGTTGGACACTGAAGCTTTCTTT; cdr3_aa: CASSFGGGVLDTEAFF
d_call: -; clone_size: -; v_call: TRBV7-2; j_call: TRBJ1-2; cdr3_nt: TGTGCCAGCAGCTTGTCAACGACCGGGGCCCAAATTGGCTATGGCTACACCTTC; cdr3_aa: CASSLSTTGAQIGYGYTF
d_call: -; clone_size: -; v_call: TRBV5-1; j_call: TRBJ1-6; cdr3_nt: TGCGCCAGCAGTCTTGACAGGCTACCTTCACCCCTCCACTTT; cdr3_aa: CASSLDRLPSPLHF
d_call: -; clone_size: -; v_call: TRBV19; j_call: TRBJ1-1; cdr3_nt: TGTGCCAGTATGGGACGGGCTGATGGATATACTGAAGCTTTCTTT; cdr3_aa: CASMGRADGYTEAFF
d_call: -; clone_size: -; v_call: TRBV3-1/TRBV3-2; j_call: TRBJ1-5; cdr3_nt: TGTGCCAGCAGCCAAGGACAGTATCAGCCCCAGCATTTT; cdr3_aa: CASSQGQYQPQHF
d_call: -; clone_size: -; v_call: TRBV29-1; j_call: TRBJ2-7; cdr3_nt: TGCAGCGTTGAAGTACGGACAGAAACCTACGAGCAGTACTTC; cdr3_aa: CSVEVRTETYEQYF
d_call: -; clone_size: -; v_call: TRBV6-5; j_call: TRBJ1-2; cdr3_nt: TGTGGGGAATTGCGGAGGGACTATGGCTACACCTTC; cdr3_aa: CGELRRDYGYTF
d_call: -; clone_size: -; v_call: TRBV25-1; j_call: TRBJ1-3; cdr3_nt: TGTGCCAGCAGTGAAGTCGAGTCTGGAAACACCATATATTTT; cdr3_aa: CASSEVESGNTIYF
d_call: -; clone_size: -; v_call: TRBV10-2; j_call: TRBJ2-1; cdr3_nt: TGCGCCAGCAGCCGGAGGGCGGGGGCCGCGGATGAGCAGTTCTTC; cdr3_aa: CASSRRAGAADEQFF
d_call: -; clone_size: once; v_call: TRBV19; j_call: TRBJ1-6; cdr3_nt: TGTGCCAGTAGTTTATCTTCAGGGGTATTAGGTTCACCCCTCCACTTT; cdr3_aa: CASSLSSGVLGSPLHF
d_call: -; clone_size: few; v_call: TRBV27; j_call: TRBJ1-4; cdr3_nt: TGTGCCAGCAGTTTATTGGGGTCACGTGAAAAACTGTTTTTT; cdr3_aa: CASSLLGSREKLFF
d_call: TRBD1; clone_size: -; v_call: TRBV6-5; j_call: TRBJ2-7; cdr3_nt: TGTGCCAGCAAAATATCGCCGACAGGGCACGAGCAGTACTTC; cdr3_aa: CASKISPTGHEQYF
d_call: -; clone_size: -; v_call: TRBV3-1/TRBV3-2; j_call: TRBJ2-5; cdr3_nt: TGTGCCAGCAGCACCCGAGGGGGCCAAGAGACCCAGTACTTC; cdr3_aa: CASSTRGGQETQYF
d_call: -; clone_size: once; v_call: TRBV4-3; j_call: TRBJ1-2; cdr3_nt: TGCGCCAGCAGCCAAGATATCACAGGCCATGGGGGCTACACCTTC; cdr3_aa: CASSQDITGHGGYTF
d_call: -; clone_size: few; v_call: TRBV10-3; j_call: TRBJ1-5; cdr3_nt: TGTGCCATCAGTGACCCGACGGTTTTCGGAAATCAGCCCCAGCATTTT; cdr3_aa: CAISDPTVFGNQPQHF
d_call: -; clone_size: once; v_call: TRBV7-8; j_call: TRBJ1-2; cdr3_nt: TGTGCCAGCAGCCAGCATAAAAGCTATGGCTACACCTTC; cdr3_aa: CASSQHKSYGYTF
d_call: -; clone_size: -; v_call: TRBV20-1; j_call: TRBJ1-1; cdr3_nt: TGCAGTGCTAGTCGGGTGATGAACACTGAAGCTTTCTTT; cdr3_aa: CSASRVMNTEAFF
d_call: -; clone_size: once; v_call: TRBV19; j_call: TRBJ2-3; cdr3_nt: TGTGCCAGTAGTCCTCGCCAACTCCTAGGAACAGATACGCAGTATTTT; cdr3_aa: CASSPRQLLGTDTQYF
d_call: TRBD1; clone_size: -; v_call: TRBV6-5; j_call: TRBJ2-1; cdr3_nt: TGTGCCAGCAGGGGACAGGGGGAAATTAAGGATGAGCAGTTCTTC; cdr3_aa: CASRGQGEIKDEQFF
d_call: -; clone_size: -; v_call: TRBV14; j_call: TRBJ1-1; cdr3_nt: TGTGCCAGCAGCCAAGATTGGGGCCCCGGGACCCCGAACACTGAAGCTTTCTTT; cdr3_aa: CASSQDWGPGTPNTEAFF
d_call: -; clone_size: -; v_call: TRBV4-1; j_call: TRBJ1-4; cdr3_nt: TGCGCCAGCAGCCAAGTCCGGTGGGGTAATGAAAAACTGTTTTTT; cdr3_aa: CASSQVRWGNEKLFF
d_call: TRBD1; clone_size: -; v_call: TRBV27; j_call: TRBJ1-1; cdr3_nt: TGTGCCAGCAGTCGGGGACAGACCCTGAACACTGAAGCTTTCTTT; cdr3_aa: CASSRGQTLNTEAFF
d_call: TRBD1; clone_size: -; v_call: TRBV27; j_call: TRBJ1-1; cdr3_nt: TGTGCCAGCAGTTTACAGGGGGCTTCAAGGACTGAAGCTTTCTTT; cdr3_aa: CASSLQGASRTEAFF
d_call: TRBD1; clone_size: -; v_call: TRBV7-9; j_call: TRBJ1-4; cdr3_nt: TGTGCCAGCAGCTTAGGGACAGGGTTGCCCACTAATGAAAAACTGTTTTTT; cdr3_aa: CASSLGTGLPTNEKLFF
d_call: -; clone_size: -; v_call: TRBV3-1/TRBV3-2; j_call: TRBJ2-3; cdr3_nt: TGTGCCAGCAGCCCCCAGGGGACTAGCACAGATACGCAGTATTTT; cdr3_aa: CASSPQGTSTDTQYF
d_call: TRBD1; clone_size: -; v_call: TRBV5-6; j_call: TRBJ1-3; cdr3_nt: TGTGCCAGCAGCAGCCAGGGGGCTGGAAACACCATATATTTT; cdr3_aa: CASSSQGAGNTIYF
d_call: -; clone_size: -; v_call: TRBV27; j_call: TRBJ1-1; cdr3_nt: TGTGCCAGCAGTTTAGCTACAGGGTTTCCCAGTGAAGCTTTCTTT; cdr3_aa: CASSLATGFPSEAFF
d_call: TRBD1; clone_size: -; v_call: TRBV19; j_call: TRBJ1-1; cdr3_nt: TGTGCCAGTAGCGGGACAGCTAACACTGAAGCTTTCTTT; cdr3_aa: CASSGTANTEAFF